The 22 T cell receptor beta chains given below trace back to one sample, sequenced in a study of T-cell memory formation after mild COVID-19. TCRdb called the 5' RACE reads again in MiXCR, with one record for every CDR3 protein. The table has a few hundred thousand distinct CDR3 sequences, about 17% seen once; the top ten hold roughly 24%. The sample taken for sequencing was PBMCs or a T cell subset sorted from them (not recorded which). The receptors originated from a man between 18 and 35 years old who had mild COVID-19 (a few samples of this study predate the infection). Cell type and time point are not known.

V and J are TRBV7-9 and TRBJ2-1; the match to TRBD2 covers 8 bases. Germline loops: CDR1 SEHNR, CDR2 FQNEAQ (reference sequence). V dropped 0 bases and J dropped 3; count of bases not matched to a gene: 7. CDR3 length: 17 residues. DNA for the CDR3: TGTGCCAGCAGCTTAGCCTCCGGGGGGGCCGACTACAATGAGCAGTTCTTC. It codes for CASSLASGGADYNEQFF. Drawing the rest from reference TRBV7-9 and TRBJ2-1, the complete variable domain is DTGVSQNPRHKITKRGQNVTFRCDPISEHNRLYWYRQTLGQGPEFLTYFQNEAQLEKSRLLSDRFSAERPKGSFSTLEIQRTEQGDSAMYLCASSLASGGADYNEQFFGPGTRLTVL.

This clonotype was counted only a few times. The CDR3, as DNA: TGTGCCAGCAGCTTAGTCGGACTAGCGTCAGATACGCAGTATTTT. It yields the protein CASSLVGLASDTQYF. The genes are TRBV7-2 and TRBJ2-3; 9 bases fit TRBD2. Germline CDR1 reads SGHTA; CDR2 reads FQGNSA. The CDR3 is made up of 15 amino acids. Trimming took 1 base from V and 4 from J; bases not matched to a gene: 3.

This clonotype has a handful of counts. The chain combines TRBV5-6 with TRBJ2-7; TRBD1 matches 9 bases. V lost 4 bases and J lost 7; bases outside the gene matches: 6. CDR1 and CDR2 (germline): SGHDT, YYEEEE. The CDR3 runs to 13 residues. The CDR3 protein is CASSPGQGWEQYF. The CDR3 bases are TGTGCCAGCAGCCCGGGACAGGGCTGGGAGCAGTACTTC.

This clonotype has more than one count but fewer than ten. The chain uses TRBV28 and TRBJ2-5; 7 positions match TRBD1. Germline lookup yields CDR1 MDHEN and CDR2 SYDVKM. V was clipped by 8 bases and J by 3 bases; unmatched bases: 6. This CDR3 comprises 13 residues. The CDR3, as DNA: TGTGCCAGCGGCGACAGGGACGAAGAGACCCAGTACTTC. This gives the protein CASGDRDEETQYF.

This chain connects TRBV24-1 to TRBJ1-5; D might be TRBD1 (6 bases). Germline lookup yields CDR1 KGHDR and CDR2 SFDVKD. The CDR3 has 14 residues. V dropped 4 bases and J dropped 4 bases, with 10 bases sitting between them. The CDR3 DNA sequence: TGTGCCACCAGTGACGGGACACTGAATCAGCCCCAGCATTTT. This sequence encodes CATSDGTLNQPQHF.

The chain recombines TRBV28 with TRBJ2-2; D perhaps matches TRBD1 (5 bases). Germline loops: CDR1 MDHEN, CDR2 SYDVKM. Between the trimmed V and J ends, which lost 7 bases and 1 base, there was a span of 13 bases. The CDR3 extends over 15 amino acids. CDR3 nucleotides: TGTGCCAGCACCCAAACAGGCAGGAACACCGGGGAGCTGTTTTTT. Its protein is CASTQTGRNTGELFF.

The chain has TRBV4-1 and TRBJ1-1; 7 bases line up with TRBD1. This CDR3 has 16 residues. V trimming: 1 base; J trimming: 0 bases; junction bases outside the gene matches: 5. The germline gives CDR1 MGHRA, CDR2 YSYEKL. The CDR3 protein is CASSQAAGGMNTEAFF. CDR3 coding DNA: TGCGCCAGCAGCCAAGCCGCAGGGGGAATGAACACTGAAGCTTTCTTT.

This clonotype was observed a few times. The chain couples TRBV12-3 or TRBV12-4 to TRBJ1-2; no clear D gene. V dropped 5 bases and J dropped 4 bases, with 20 bases sitting between them. The CDR3 totals 16 residues. The CDR3 DNA is TGTGCCAGCAGTCCTCTTCCCGGCGCCCTTCTCTATGGCTACACCTTC. This gives the protein CASSPLPGALLYGYTF.

In this sample, this clonotype turned up a few times. The chain combines TRBV12-3 or TRBV12-4 with TRBJ2-3; D perhaps matches TRBD1 (6 bases). Trimming removed 1 base at V and 0 bases at J, with 17 bases between. The CDR3 totals 18 residues. The CDR3, as DNA: TGTGCCAGCAGTTTAGGGGCCCCGCAGGGGAGTAGCACAGATACGCAGTATTTT. It codes for CASSLGAPQGSSTDTQYF.

In this sample, this clonotype turned up a few times. The rearrangement joins TRBV29-1 to TRBJ2-3, with a possible D match to TRBD1 (6 bases). The V gene's germline CDR1 is SQVTM and CDR2 ANQGSEA. The V gene lost 4 bases and the J gene lost 0 bases, with 14 bases spanning the gap. The CDR3 covers 15 residues. DNA for the CDR3: TGCAGCGTTGTCGGGACATCATTTAGCACAGATACGCAGTATTTT. It translates to CSVVGTSFSTDTQYF.

This clonotype came up many times. CDR3 nucleotide sequence: TGTGCCAGCAGTTTCGCAGTTGGGAGGGGCGAGACTGAAGCTTTCTTT. Amino acid sequence: CASSFAVGRGETEAFF. The chain uses TRBV28 and TRBJ1-1; the D gene is possibly TRBD1 (5 bases). Trimming cost V 3 bases and J 5 bases, with 19 bases left between them. The CDR3 extends over 16 amino acids. Germline loops: CDR1 MDHEN, CDR2 SYDVKM.

The DNA of the CDR3 is TGTGCCAGCAGGGGGTCGGACAGGTACTCTGGAAACACCATATATTTT. This gives the protein CASRGSDRYSGNTIYF. The genes are TRBV12-3 or TRBV12-4 and TRBJ1-3; TRBD1 matches 7 bases. Losses at the gene ends were 6 bases for V and 0 bases for J; bases not matched to a gene: 8. The CDR3 is 16 amino acids.

In its sample, this clonotype was seen a few times. This rearrangement joins TRBV15 to TRBJ1-2; D not certain. Germline CDR1 LNHNV, CDR2 YYDKDF (reference sequence). V was pared by 5 bases and J by 1 base, with 5 bases between. The CDR3 is 12 amino acids. CDR3 in amino acids: CATSGSNYGYTF. In DNA, the CDR3 is TGTGCCACCAGCGGGAGTAACTATGGCTACACCTTC.

This clonotype was counted only a few times. This chain joins TRBV4-2 and TRBJ1-6; 7 nucleotides match TRBD1. This CDR3 contains 16 residues. V shed 0 bases and J 11 bases; nucleotides not matched to a gene: 10. CDR1 is LGHNA and CDR2 is YNFKEQ in the germline V gene. The CDR3 region is CASSQDSDRRGAPLHF. In nucleotides, the CDR3 is TGTGCCAGCAGCCAAGACTCGGACAGGAGGGGAGCACCCCTCCACTTT.

This clonotype was detected only a few times. The CDR3: CASSSGTGDPVGQPQHF. CDR3 bases: TGTGCCAGCAGTTCGGGGACAGGGGACCCCGTAGGGCAGCCCCAGCATTTT. The chain links TRBV12-3 or TRBV12-4 to TRBJ1-5; 10 bases are a match to TRBD1. The CDR3 sequence is 17 residues long. The V gene end was trimmed by 4 bases and the J gene end by 7 bases; junction bases not matched to a gene: 13.

This clonotype was recorded a few times. The V and J genes are TRBV20-1 and TRBJ2-3; 11 bases are a match to TRBD2. V trimming: 4 bases; J trimming: 4 bases; junction bases outside the gene matches: 4. The CDR3 length is 14 residues. Germline V CDR1 and CDR2: DFQATT, SNEGSKA (reference sequence). The CDR3 here is CSATLAGGPDTQYF. For the CDR3, the DNA is TGCAGTGCTACTCTAGCGGGGGGTCCAGATACGCAGTATTTT.

The chain carries TRBV7-2 and TRBJ2-3; D is unclear. Looked up from germline, CDR1 is SGHTA and CDR2 is FQGNSA. The V gene lost 1 base and the J gene lost 4 bases, with 12 bases spanning the gap. CDR3 length: 15 amino acids. In DNA form, the CDR3 reads TGTGCCAGCAGCTTAGGGGCCCTTGGGGCAGATACGCAGTATTTT. This codes for CASSLGALGADTQYF.

The gene calls are TRBV7-6 and TRBJ1-1, with TRBD1 as a possible D gene (5 bases). The V and J ends lost 5 bases and 11 bases respectively, with 21 bases between them. The length of the CDR3 is 14 residues. Per germline, CDR1 SGHVS and CDR2 FNYEAQ. This CDR3 is CASSPSRGGRTAFF. DNA of the CDR3: TGTGCCAGCAGCCCCTCCCGGGGGGGTAGGACGGCTTTCTTT. Looking up the rest from reference TRBV7-6 and TRBJ1-1 gives the full variable domain: GAGVSQSPRYKVTKRGQDVALRCDPISGHVSLYWYRQALGQGPEFLTYFNYEAQQDKSGLPNDRFSAERPEGSISTLTIQRTEQRDSAMYRCASSPSRGGRTAFFGQGTRLTVV.

The chain combines TRBV28 with TRBJ2-6, with D tentatively TRBD1 (6 bases). Per germline, CDR1 MDHEN and CDR2 SYDVKM. Trimming cost V 5 bases and J 4 bases, with 18 bases left between them. The CDR3 loop spans 17 amino acids. In DNA, the CDR3 is TGTGCCAGCAGTCCGCCCGGGCAGGGGCGAGGGGCCAACGTCCTGACTTTC. It encodes CASSPPGQGRGANVLTF.

This clonotype has just a few counts. The gene calls are TRBV6-6 and TRBJ2-7; 8 bases agree with TRBD1. CDR1 and CDR2 (germline): MNHNY, SVGAGI (reference sequence). This CDR3 is built from 13 residues. V was clipped by 5 bases and J by 5 bases; unmatched bases: 5. CDR3: CASSRTGIHEQYF. For the CDR3, the DNA is TGTGCCAGCAGTCGGACAGGGATCCACGAGCAGTACTTC.

The gene calls are TRBV6-2 or TRBV6-3 and TRBJ1-1; D gene ambiguous. CDR1 is MNHEY and CDR2 is SVGEGT in the germline V gene. CDR3 size: 13 residues. The germline V and J ends were trimmed by 3 bases and 4 bases, with 9 bases remaining between them. The CDR3 here is CASSYLYTTEAFF. The CDR3 DNA reads as TGTGCCAGCAGTTATCTATACACCACTGAAGCTTTCTTT.

This clonotype was found a few times. V and J are TRBV2 and TRBJ2-5, with TRBD1 matching over 8 bases. This CDR3 contains 14 residues. V gave up 6 bases and J gave up 5 bases; unmatched junction bases: 8. CDR1 is SNHLY, CDR2 FYNNEI, per germline. The CDR3 DNA sequence: TGTGCCAGCAGGATAGGACAGGGTGTTGAGACCCAGTACTTC. Residues: CASRIGQGVETQYF.